Listed below are T cell receptor beta chains from one sample, sequenced in a study of persistence of HIV-infected CD4 T cells. What these receptors recognize is not known. TCRdb keeps only in-frame clones here, not all; method: immunoSEQ multiplex PCR. The sample shows about 41,000 clones, about 84% of them seen only once. The sequences come from CD4+ T cells sorted from PBMCs after roughly 18-hour stimulation, collected from a patient who received antiretroviral therapy. The receptors stem from an adult man with HIV who was CMV-seropositive. Both conserved end residues are part of each CDR3. A D gene is named only where the DNA matches it firmly. Some rows mark clone size as missing; the rest say once, few, many or name a class of expanded clone.

>-|TRBJ2-5|TRBV2|-
CASSGGSQETQYF
TGTGCCAGCAGTGGGGGGTCCCAAGAGACCCAGTACTTC
>-|TRBJ1-1|TRBV7-2|-
CASSADRYTEAFF
TGTGCCAGCAGCGCCGACAGATACACTGAAGCTTTCTTT
>-|TRBJ2-3|TRBV6-5|few
CASSYSRQGHTDTQYF
TGTGCCAGCAGTTACTCGAGGCAGGGGCACACAGATACGCAGTATTTT
>TRBD1|TRBJ1-5|TRBV11-2|-
CASSSNLGGQNSNQPQHF
TGTGCCAGCAGCTCTAATCTAGGGGGACAGAATAGCAATCAGCCCCAGCATTTT
>-|TRBJ2-1|TRBV7-3|-
CASSLNGARSYNEQFF
TGTGCCAGCAGCTTGAATGGAGCCCGCTCCTACAATGAGCAGTTCTTC
>-|TRBJ1-3|TRBV9|-
CASSVAPQGSSGNTIYF
TGTGCCAGCAGCGTAGCCCCCCAGGGGTCCTCTGGAAACACCATATATTTT
>-|TRBJ2-2|TRBV25-1|-
CASRQGRRAGELFF
TGTGCCAGCAGACAGGGCAGGCGAGCCGGGGAGCTGTTTTTT
>-|TRBJ1-5|TRBV21-1|-
CASSKRGKNWPQHF
TGTGCCAGCAGCAAACGGGGTAAAAATTGGCCCCAGCATTTT
>-|TRBJ2-1|TRBV3-1/TRBV3-2|-
CASSQETRRDLRSYNEQFF
TGTGCCAGCAGCCAAGAAACACGCCGGGACCTACGCTCCTACAATGAGCAGTTCTTC
>-|TRBJ1-1|TRBV18|-
CASSRQDTEAFF
TGTGCCAGCTCACGCCAGGACACTGAAGCTTTCTTT
>TRBD1|TRBJ2-7|TRBV7-2|-
CASSADGTGPSEQYF
TGTGCCAGCAGCGCAGACGGGACAGGGCCGTCCGAGCAGTACTTC
>-|TRBJ2-3|TRBV11-2|-
CASSSPKLAGTDTQYF
TGTGCCAGCAGCTCCCCGAAGTTAGCGGGCACAGATACGCAGTATTTT
>-|TRBJ2-5|TRBV10-1|few
CASSGLPPGETQYF
TGCGCCAGCAGTGGACTTCCCCCGGGAGAGACCCAGTACTTC
>-|TRBJ1-2|TRBV2|-
CASSPDRRNYGYTF
TGTGCCAGCAGTCCAGACAGGAGAAACTATGGCTACACCTTC
>-|TRBJ2-7|TRBV3-1/TRBV3-2|-
CASSQDPRGQYEQYF
TGTGCCAGCAGCCAAGATCCCAGGGGTCAGTACGAGCAGTACTTC
>-|TRBJ1-5|TRBV21-1|-
CASSIQGQPQHF
TGTGCCAGCAGCATCCAGGGACAGCCCCAGCATTTT
>-|TRBJ1-2|TRBV7-9|once
CASSLLGSEGYTF
TGTGCCAGCAGCTTGTTGGGATCGGAAGGCTACACCTTC
>TRBD2|TRBJ2-1|TRBV5-1|once
CASSLERTSGGSSYNEQFF
TGCGCCAGCAGCTTGGAAAGGACTAGCGGGGGTAGCTCCTACAATGAGCAGTTCTTC
>TRBD1|TRBJ1-5|TRBV5-6|few
CASSLWGGGGNQPQHF
TGTGCCAGCAGCTTGTGGGGAGGGGGCGGCAATCAGCCCCAGCATTTT
>-|TRBJ2-7|TRBV7-6|-
CASSLTKGPTYEQYF
TGTGCCAGCAGCTTAACCAAGGGCCCTACCTACGAGCAGTACTTC
>-|TRBJ1-4|TRBV5-1|-
CASSLSGNEKLFF
TGCGCCAGCAGCTTGTCCGGTAATGAAAAACTGTTTTTT
>-|TRBJ1-1|TRBV18|-
CASSPLGGRANTEAFF
TGTGCCAGCTCACCATTGGGGGGTAGGGCGAACACTGAAGCTTTCTTT
>TRBD1|TRBJ1-1|TRBV18|-
CASSLNQRQGGTEAFF
TGTGCCAGCTCACTAAACCAAAGACAGGGCGGGACTGAAGCTTTCTTT
>-|TRBJ2-3|TRBV7-6|-
CASSLATDTQYF
TGTGCCAGCAGCTTAGCCACAGATACGCAGTATTTT
>TRBD1|TRBJ2-3|TRBV10-3|few
CASAKQGAKGTDTQYF
TGTGCCAGCGCAAAACAGGGGGCGAAGGGTACAGATACGCAGTATTTT
>-|TRBJ1-5|TRBV14|-
CASSPSGSNQPQHF
TGTGCCAGCAGCCCCTCGGGTAGCAATCAGCCCCAGCATTTT
>-|TRBJ1-1|TRBV27|-
CASSPTVGELTEAFF
TGTGCCAGCAGCCCCACCGTGGGGGAACTCACTGAAGCTTTCTTT
>-|TRBJ2-6|TRBV11-2|-
CASAPAAGFSGANVLTF
TGTGCCAGCGCACCGGCGGCCGGTTTCTCTGGGGCCAACGTCCTGACTTTC
>TRBD2|TRBJ2-1|TRBV7-2|-
CASSSPGLAGGHEQFF
TGTGCCAGCAGCTCACCGGGACTAGCGGGAGGGCATGAGCAGTTCTTC
>TRBD2|TRBJ2-7|TRBV7-2|-
CASSTTGGAYEQYF
TGTGCCAGCAGCACTACGGGGGGTGCATACGAGCAGTACTTC
>TRBD1|TRBJ1-5|TRBV3-1/TRBV3-2|-
CASSQDGDRGPQHF
TGTGCCAGCAGCCAAGATGGGGACAGGGGGCCCCAGCATTTT
>TRBD1|TRBJ1-4|TRBV4-2|-
CASSQDVTGGNEKLFF
TGTGCCAGCAGCCAAGATGTAACAGGGGGTAATGAAAAACTGTTTTTT
>-|TRBJ1-5|TRBV7-8|-
CASSLTSTQPQHF
TGTGCCAGCAGCTTAACATCTACCCAGCCCCAGCATTTT
>-|TRBJ1-3|TRBV19|-
CASSTGTGTGNTIYF
TGTGCCAGTAGTACAGGGACCGGAACTGGAAACACCATATATTTT
>-|TRBJ2-7|TRBV29-1|-
CSVAGSVTSYEQYF
TGCAGCGTTGCCGGGTCGGTAACCTCCTACGAGCAGTACTTC
>-|TRBJ2-3|TRBV2|-
CASGVGQTSTDTQYF
TGTGCCAGCGGGGTCGGACAGACTAGCACAGATACGCAGTATTTT
>TRBD1|TRBJ1-2|TRBV6-5|-
CASSYAGTGGGYTF
TGTGCCAGCAGTTACGCCGGGACAGGGGGAGGCTACACCTTC
>-|TRBJ2-2|TRBV19|-
CASSSTGNTGELFF
TGTGCCAGTAGTTCTACAGGGAACACCGGGGAGCTGTTTTTT
>TRBD1|TRBJ1-1|TRBV6-6|few
CASSVGGLNTEAFF
TGTGCCAGCAGTGTAGGGGGCTTGAACACTGAAGCTTTCTTT
>-|TRBJ1-6|TRBV10-3|-
CAISELMDGGSSPLHF
TGTGCCATCAGTGAGTTGATGGACGGGGGAAGTTCACCCCTCCACTTT
>-|TRBJ2-7|TRBV18|-
CASSPGAGLKTEQYF
TGTGCCAGCTCACCAGGGGCAGGGTTAAAGACCGAGCAGTACTTC
>TRBD1|TRBJ1-6|TRBV7-2|-
CASSLAGTGNNSPLHF
TGTGCCAGCAGCTTAGCCGGGACAGGGAATAATTCACCCCTCCACTTT
>TRBD2|TRBJ2-1|TRBV9|-
CASSPTWLAGYNEQFF
TGTGCCAGCAGCCCCACCTGGCTAGCGGGCTACAATGAGCAGTTCTTC
>-|TRBJ2-1|TRBV19|-
CASTPGREQFF
TGTGCCAGTACCCCGGGGCGTGAGCAGTTCTTC
>-|TRBJ2-5|TRBV9|-
CASSPRGGSVETQYF
TGTGCCAGCAGCCCGAGAGGAGGGAGTGTTGAGACCCAGTACTTC
>TRBD1|TRBJ2-4|TRBV3-1/TRBV3-2|-
CASSRPSTGLRAKNIQYF
TGTGCCAGCAGCCGACCGTCGACAGGGTTGAGGGCCAAAAACATTCAGTACTTC
>-|TRBJ2-3|TRBV7-9|-
CASSPPPRDRRTDTQYF
TGTGCCAGCAGCCCGCCGCCTCGGGACCGACGCACAGATACGCAGTATTTT
>-|TRBJ1-2|TRBV30|-
CAWSKFGGFGNHYGYTF
TGTGCCTGGAGTAAATTTGGGGGGTTCGGCAATCACTATGGCTACACCTTC
>-|TRBJ1-5|TRBV6-5|once
CASRTGDPSNQPQHF
TGTGCCAGCAGAACAGGAGACCCAAGCAATCAGCCCCAGCATTTT
>-|TRBJ1-1|TRBV5-1|-
CASSLDGRMNTEAFF
TGCGCCAGCAGCTTGGACGGGAGGATGAACACTGAAGCTTTCTTT
>-|TRBJ1-2|TRBV19|-
CASSIDGPTGNYGYTF
TGTGCCAGTAGTATAGACGGGCCCACAGGCAACTATGGCTACACCTTC